The clone carrying this T cell receptor beta chain was seen at least ten times. The antigen remains unidentified. This entry is derived from a study of post-analysis software for immune sequencing data. Study-level background: Disease courses included relapsing-remitting, secondary progressive and progressive-relapsing multiple sclerosis.

Study observations and caveats: The study found significantly lower normalized Chao1 diversity in multiple sclerosis patients than in controls. Several TRBV segments (TRBV5-6, TRBV5-1 and TRBV20-1 among them) occurred more frequently in patients than in controls.

J lost 2 bases, V lost 6 bases, and 20 bases had no gene match. CDR3 size: 19 residues. Each TCR beta cDNA library carried unique molecular identifiers. TCRdb processed the PCR reads anew with MiXCR; each CDR3 protein has one entry. Among over 150,000 distinct CDR3 sequences listed, 30% were seen once. The chain is built from TRBV12-3 or TRBV12-4 and TRBJ2-7, with 9 bases matching TRBD2. The clonotype originates from a girl aged 5-17 years with multiple sclerosis. The source material was blood. CDR3 protein: CASSGGQPTSGLWAYEQYF. CDR3 DNA sequence: TGTGCCAGCAGCGGGGGACAGCCGACTAGCGGCCTATGGGCCTACGAGCAGTACTTC.